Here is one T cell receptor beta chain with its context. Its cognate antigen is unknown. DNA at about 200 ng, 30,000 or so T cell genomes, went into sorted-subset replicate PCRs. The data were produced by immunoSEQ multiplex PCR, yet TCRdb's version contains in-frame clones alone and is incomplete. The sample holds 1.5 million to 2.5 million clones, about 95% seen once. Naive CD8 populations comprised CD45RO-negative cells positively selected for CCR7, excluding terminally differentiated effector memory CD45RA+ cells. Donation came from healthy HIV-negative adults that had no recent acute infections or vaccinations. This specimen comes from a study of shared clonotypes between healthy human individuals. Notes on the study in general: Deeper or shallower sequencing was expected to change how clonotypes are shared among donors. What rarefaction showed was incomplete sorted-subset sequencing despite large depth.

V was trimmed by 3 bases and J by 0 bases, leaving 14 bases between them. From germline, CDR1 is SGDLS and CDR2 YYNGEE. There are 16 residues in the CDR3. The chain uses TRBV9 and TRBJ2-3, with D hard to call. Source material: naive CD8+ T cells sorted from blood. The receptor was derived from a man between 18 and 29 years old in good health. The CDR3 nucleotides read TGTGCCAGCAGCGACGCGTGGTCGACTAGCACAGATACGCAGTATTTT. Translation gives CASSDAWSTSTDTQYF.